The rows below give T cell receptor beta chains drawn from one sample of a study of OX40 agonist ivuxolimab in advanced cancers. Method: immunoSEQ multiplex PCR; TCRdb's copy keeps in-frame clones and lacks some. The data contain around 41,000 clones, around four fifths of them singletons. The sample was CD4+ or CD8+ T cells sorted from blood, taken in a trial of the OX40 agonist ivuxolimab. The source is an adult with an advanced solid tumor such as melanoma, head and neck, liver or kidney cancer. The CDR3 runs from the conserved cysteine through the conserved F or W. D genes are given only for firm matches. Some rows mark clone size as missing; the rest say once, few, many or name a class of expanded clone.

j_call	d_call	clone_size	v_call	cdr3_nt	cdr3_aa
TRBJ2-3	.	.	TRBV7-3	TGTGCCAGCAGCTTAGCGGCAAGCACAGATACGCAGTATTTT	CASSLAASTDTQYF
TRBJ2-2	TRBD2	.	TRBV18	TGTGCCAGCTCTCCCCGACTAGCGGGAGGACACGGGGAGCTGTTTTTT	CASSPRLAGGHGELFF
TRBJ1-5	TRBD1	.	TRBV19	TGTGCCAGTAGTAGCTCCGGGACAGGGGGGGGTCAGCCCCAGCATTTT	CASSSSGTGGGQPQHF
TRBJ2-5	TRBD1	.	TRBV11-2	TGTGCCAGCAGCGAGCAGGGGGCAAGAAAGACCCAGTACTTC	CASSEQGARKTQYF
TRBJ2-4	TRBD2	once	TRBV6-1	TGTGCCAGCAGTGAGACTAGCGGCCTCGGAATTCAGTACTTC	CASSETSGLGIQYF
TRBJ2-7	.	.	TRBV7-8	TGTGCCAGCAGCACGGTAGCGTCGAGGGGGGAGCAGTACTTC	CASSTVASRGEQYF
TRBJ2-1	TRBD2	.	TRBV6-1	TGTGCCAGCAGTGCTCTAGCGGGAGCCTACAATGAGCAGTTCTTC	CASSALAGAYNEQFF
TRBJ2-3	.	.	TRBV7-2	TGTGCCAGCAGCTTATTTCGAGATACGCAGTATTTT	CASSLFRDTQYF
TRBJ2-7	TRBD2	.	TRBV27	TGTGCCAGCAGTTCCCGGTCTAGCGGGAGGGCCTACGAGCAGTACTTC	CASSSRSSGRAYEQYF
TRBJ1-2	TRBD1	.	TRBV7-9	TGTGCCAGCAGCCTAGGACAGGGATCAGGCTACACCTTC	CASSLGQGSGYTF
TRBJ2-5	TRBD1	.	TRBV5-4	TGTGCCAGCAGTCGAGGGGGCGAACAAGAGACCCAGTACTTC	CASSRGGEQETQYF
TRBJ1-5	TRBD1	.	TRBV6-6	TGTGCCAGCAGCCGCGGACAGGCGGATCAGCTCCAGCATTTT	CASSRGQADQLQHF
TRBJ1-2	.	.	TRBV19	TGTGCCAGTGGACAGTCCGACTATGGCTACACCTTC	CASGQSDYGYTF
TRBJ2-7	TRBD1	.	TRBV29-1	TGCAGCGCCCGACAGGGTGTCGGGTACGAGCAGTACTTC	CSARQGVGYEQYF
TRBJ1-2	.	.	TRBV11-2	TGTGCCAGCAGCTCACCAAGGACGAGAACAAACTATGGCTACACCTTC	CASSSPRTRTNYGYTF
TRBJ2-7	.	.	TRBV6-5	TGTGCCAGCAACCCTCGAGGGAAAACCTACGAGCAGTACTTC	CASNPRGKTYEQYF
TRBJ1-1	.	few	TRBV30	TGTGCCTGGAGTGTACAAACTGAAGCTTTCTTT	CAWSVQTEAFF
TRBJ2-3	.	.	TRBV7-2	TGTGCCAGCAGCTTACTGGGGCTAGCGCTTAGCACAGATACGCAGTATTTT	CASSLLGLALSTDTQYF
TRBJ1-3	.	.	TRBV7-2	TGTGCCAGCAGCTTAGTCCGACAGGCTGGAAACACCATATATTTT	CASSLVRQAGNTIYF
TRBJ1-1	.	.	TRBV30	TGTGCCTGGAGGGTGAACACTGAAGCTTTCTTT	CAWRVNTEAFF
TRBJ2-5	TRBD2	.	TRBV29-1	TGCAGCGCCCCGACTAGCGGGAGTGGGCAAGAGACCCAGTACTTC	CSAPTSGSGQETQYF
TRBJ2-1	.	.	TRBV27	TGTGCCAGCAGTTCGCACACCCACTCCTACAATGAGCAGTTCTTC	CASSSHTHSYNEQFF
TRBJ2-3	.	.	TRBV7-9	TGTGCCAGCAGCTTCCGAAGAGGGGCCTCCACAGATACGCAGTATTTT	CASSFRRGASTDTQYF
TRBJ1-3	TRBD1	few	TRBV9	TGTGCCAGCAGTCTCGGACAGGGGGACTCTGGAAACACCATATATTTT	CASSLGQGDSGNTIYF
TRBJ2-1	.	.	TRBV19	TGTGCCAGTAGTTTCCGACACCGGGGCCCCCAGGGTTGGAATGAGCAGTTCTTC	CASSFRHRGPQGWNEQFF
TRBJ1-6	.	.	TRBV13	TGTGCCAGCAGCTTAGGGCGGTATAATTCACCCCTCCACTTT	CASSLGRYNSPLHF
TRBJ1-1	.	.	TRBV7-9	TGTGCCAGCCTAGCCTGGGAGGCGAACACTGAAGCTTTCTTT	CASLAWEANTEAFF
TRBJ1-3	.	.	TRBV7-9	TGTGCCAGCAGCTTAGCCCTCTCGGGAAACACCATATATTTT	CASSLALSGNTIYF
TRBJ2-7	.	.	TRBV2	TGTGCCAGCAGTTGGGGACGGAGCTCCTACGAGCAGTACTTC	CASSWGRSSYEQYF
TRBJ1-1	.	.	TRBV11-2	TGTGCCAGCAGCTTAGTAGGGGTCACTGAAGCTTTCTTT	CASSLVGVTEAFF
TRBJ1-2	TRBD1	.	TRBV4-3	TGCGCCAGCAGCCAAGAGAACGGACAGGACTACACCTTC	CASSQENGQDYTF
TRBJ2-5	.	.	TRBV7-9	TGTGCCAGCAGCCCTCCGGGACCCCAAGAGACCCAGTACTTC	CASSPPGPQETQYF
TRBJ2-3	TRBD2	.	TRBV5-1	TGCGCCAGCAGCTTTACTAGCGGCACAGATACGCAGTATTTT	CASSFTSGTDTQYF
TRBJ1-3	TRBD1	.	TRBV5-1	TGCGCCAGCAGCTTAGAGACAGGGCTGACCTCCGGAAACACCATATATTTT	CASSLETGLTSGNTIYF
TRBJ2-3	TRBD2	.	TRBV9	TGTGCCAGCAGCGCTTTTGGGATACTAGCGGGAGGAGATACGCAGTATTTT	CASSAFGILAGGDTQYF
TRBJ2-1	.	.	TRBV19	TGTGCCAGTAGTAGTTGGAGCTCCTACAATGAGCAGTTCTTC	CASSSWSSYNEQFF
TRBJ1-2	.	.	TRBV4-2	TGTGCCAGCAGCCCCCGGGTTTCGATCGGCTATGGCTACACCTTC	CASSPRVSIGYGYTF
TRBJ1-2	TRBD1	.	TRBV6-5	TGTGCCAGCAGCCCTCCCGGGATGGACAGGGGGGACTACACCTTC	CASSPPGMDRGDYTF
TRBJ2-5	.	.	TRBV5-1	TGCGCCAGCAGCTTGGAACCGGGGAGCACCAGGGAGACCCAGTACTTC	CASSLEPGSTRETQYF
TRBJ1-3	.	.	TRBV19	TGTGCCAGTAGTATTGTCCAGCTGACTGGAAACACCATATATTTT	CASSIVQLTGNTIYF
TRBJ2-3	.	.	TRBV7-8	TGTGCCAGCAGCTTATTAGGGAGCACAGATACGCAGTATTTT	CASSLLGSTDTQYF
TRBJ2-2	.	.	TRBV28	TGTGCCAGCAGTCCCCAGGACAGTCTCAACACCGGGGAGCTGTTTTTT	CASSPQDSLNTGELFF